This T cell receptor beta chain emerged from a study of T cells in Graves' hyperthyroidism and ophthalmopathy. Patients showing uncontrolled infection, other autoimmune disease, pregnancy or lactation were ineligible. This clonotype was counted between two and nine times. TCR beta CDR3 sequences were amplified from RNA transcripts. First-round RT-PCR targeting the TCR CDR3 was performed with the HTBI primer set. TCRdb fed the multiplex PCR reads into MiXCR, producing one record per CDR3 protein. The repertoire holds about 360,000 distinct CDR3 sequences, with over 10% as singletons. The V gene end was trimmed by 9 bases and the J gene end by 6 bases; junction bases not matched to a gene: 10. Per the germline V gene, CDR1 is MDHEN and CDR2 is SYDVKM. This CDR3 is 15 amino acids long.

This TCR derives from a woman aged 18-30 years with Graves' hyperthyroidism. Specimen: blood. The V gene is TRBV28, the J gene TRBJ2-1; 11 bases line up with TRBD1. CDR3 DNA sequence: TGTGCCAGTATATGGGGGACAGGGGGAGGCAATGAGCAGTTCTTC. This gives the protein CASIWGTGGGNEQFF.